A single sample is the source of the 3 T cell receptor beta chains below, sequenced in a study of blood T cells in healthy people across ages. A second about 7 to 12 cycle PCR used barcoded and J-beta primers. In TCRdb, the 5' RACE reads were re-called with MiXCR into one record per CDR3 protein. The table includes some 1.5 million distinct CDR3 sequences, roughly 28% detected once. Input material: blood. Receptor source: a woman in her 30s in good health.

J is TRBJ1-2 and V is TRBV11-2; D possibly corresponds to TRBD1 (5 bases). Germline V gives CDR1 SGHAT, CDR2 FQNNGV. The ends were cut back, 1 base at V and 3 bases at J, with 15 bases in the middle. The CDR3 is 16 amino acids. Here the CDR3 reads CASSLVGGRRHYGYTF. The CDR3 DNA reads TGTGCCAGCAGCTTAGTGGGGGGTCGGCGCCACTATGGCTACACCTTC.

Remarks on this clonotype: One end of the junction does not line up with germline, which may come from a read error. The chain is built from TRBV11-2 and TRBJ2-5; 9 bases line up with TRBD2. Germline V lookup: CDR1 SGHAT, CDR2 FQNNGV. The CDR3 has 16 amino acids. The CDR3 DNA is TGTGCCGGCAGTCCTGCGGCGGGGGGGCCCCAAGAGACCCAGTACTTC. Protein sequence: CAGSPAAGGPQETQYF.

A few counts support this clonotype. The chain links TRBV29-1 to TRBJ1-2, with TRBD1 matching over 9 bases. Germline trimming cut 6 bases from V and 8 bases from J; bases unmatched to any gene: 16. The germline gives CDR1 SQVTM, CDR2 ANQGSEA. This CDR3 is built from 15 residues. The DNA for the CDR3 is TGCAGCGTCGGGGCTCCCGGGGACAGGGCAGGGGGCTACACCTTC. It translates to CSVGAPGDRAGGYTF.